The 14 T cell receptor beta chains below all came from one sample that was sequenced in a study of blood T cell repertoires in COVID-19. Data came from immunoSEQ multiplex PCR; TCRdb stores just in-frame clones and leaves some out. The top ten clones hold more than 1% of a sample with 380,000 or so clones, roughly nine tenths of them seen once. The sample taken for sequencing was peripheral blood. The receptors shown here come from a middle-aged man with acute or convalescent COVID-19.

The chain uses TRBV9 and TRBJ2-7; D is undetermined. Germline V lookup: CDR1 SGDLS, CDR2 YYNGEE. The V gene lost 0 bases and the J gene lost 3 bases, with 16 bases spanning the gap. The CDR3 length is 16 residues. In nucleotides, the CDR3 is TGTGCCAGCAGCGTAGGTGGTACCCCTTCGGTCTACGAGCAGTACTTC. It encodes CASSVGGTPSVYEQYF.

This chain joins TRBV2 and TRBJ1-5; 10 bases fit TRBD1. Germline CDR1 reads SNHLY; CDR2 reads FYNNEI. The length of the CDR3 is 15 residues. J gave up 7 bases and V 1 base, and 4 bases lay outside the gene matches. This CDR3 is CASSEERTGGQPQHF. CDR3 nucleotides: TGTGCCAGCAGTGAAGAGAGGACAGGGGGGCAGCCCCAGCATTTT.

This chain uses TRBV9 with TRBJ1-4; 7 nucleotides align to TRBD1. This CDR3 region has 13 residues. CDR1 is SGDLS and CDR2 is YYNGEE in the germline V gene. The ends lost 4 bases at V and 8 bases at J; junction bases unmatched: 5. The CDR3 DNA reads TGTGCCAGCAGCCCGGAGACAGGGGAAAAACTGTTTTTT. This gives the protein CASSPETGEKLFF.

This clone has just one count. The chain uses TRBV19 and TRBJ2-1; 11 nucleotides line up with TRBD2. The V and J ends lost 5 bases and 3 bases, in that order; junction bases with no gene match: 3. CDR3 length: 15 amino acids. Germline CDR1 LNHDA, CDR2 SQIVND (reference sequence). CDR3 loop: CASSPLAGGYNEQFF. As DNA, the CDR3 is TGTGCCAGTAGTCCTCTAGCGGGAGGCTACAATGAGCAGTTCTTC.

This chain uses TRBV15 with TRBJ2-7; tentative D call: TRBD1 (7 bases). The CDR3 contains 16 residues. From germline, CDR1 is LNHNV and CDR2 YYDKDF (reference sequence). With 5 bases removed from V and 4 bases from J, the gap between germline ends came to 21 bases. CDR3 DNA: TGTGCCACCAGCGGACTATCCCAACCAGGGGGGTACGAGCAGTACTTC. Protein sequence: CATSGLSQPGGYEQYF.

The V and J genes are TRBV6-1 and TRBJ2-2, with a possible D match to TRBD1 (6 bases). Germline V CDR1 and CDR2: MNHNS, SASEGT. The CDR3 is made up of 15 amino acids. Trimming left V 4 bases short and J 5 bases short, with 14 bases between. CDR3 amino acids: CASSGAAGATGELFF. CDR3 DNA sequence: TGTGCCAGCAGTGGAGCGGCAGGGGCAACCGGGGAGCTGTTTTTT.

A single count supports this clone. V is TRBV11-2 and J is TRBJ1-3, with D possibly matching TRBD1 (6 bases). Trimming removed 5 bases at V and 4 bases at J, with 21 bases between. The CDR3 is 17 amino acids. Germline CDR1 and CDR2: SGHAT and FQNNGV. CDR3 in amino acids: CASSHTTGLRTGNTIYF. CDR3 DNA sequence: TGTGCCAGCAGCCATACAACAGGGCTGCGGACAGGAAACACCATATATTTT.

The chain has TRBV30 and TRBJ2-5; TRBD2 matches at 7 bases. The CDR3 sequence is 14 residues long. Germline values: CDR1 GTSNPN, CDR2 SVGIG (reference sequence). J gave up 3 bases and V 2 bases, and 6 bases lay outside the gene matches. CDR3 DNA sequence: TGTGCCTGGAGTAGCGGGACGGTGAAAGAGACCCAGTACTTC. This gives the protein CAWSSGTVKETQYF.

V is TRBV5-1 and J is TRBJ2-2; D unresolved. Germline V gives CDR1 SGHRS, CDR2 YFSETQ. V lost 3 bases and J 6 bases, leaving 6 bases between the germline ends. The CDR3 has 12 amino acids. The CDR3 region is CASSSRPGELFF. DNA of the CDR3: TGCGCCAGCAGCTCTAGGCCCGGGGAGCTGTTTTTT.

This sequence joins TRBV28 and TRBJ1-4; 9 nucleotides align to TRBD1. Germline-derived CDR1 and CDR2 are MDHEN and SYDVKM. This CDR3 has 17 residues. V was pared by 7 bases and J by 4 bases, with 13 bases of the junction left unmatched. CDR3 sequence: CASIFNRGPLFNEKLFF. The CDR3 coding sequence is TGTGCCAGCATATTTAACAGGGGGCCTCTTTTTAATGAAAAACTGTTTTTT.

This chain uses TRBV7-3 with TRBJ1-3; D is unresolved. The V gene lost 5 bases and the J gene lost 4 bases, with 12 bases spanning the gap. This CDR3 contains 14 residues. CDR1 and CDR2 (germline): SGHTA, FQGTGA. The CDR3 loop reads CASSPLPGGNTIYF. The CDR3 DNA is TGTGCCAGCAGCCCATTACCGGGGGGAAACACCATATATTTT.

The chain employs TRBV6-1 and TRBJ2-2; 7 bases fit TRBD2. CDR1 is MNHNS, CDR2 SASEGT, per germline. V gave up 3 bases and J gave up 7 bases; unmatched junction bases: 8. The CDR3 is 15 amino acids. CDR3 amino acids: CASSDWGGAHGELFF. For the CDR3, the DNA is TGTGCCAGCAGTGATTGGGGAGGGGCCCACGGGGAGCTGTTTTTT.

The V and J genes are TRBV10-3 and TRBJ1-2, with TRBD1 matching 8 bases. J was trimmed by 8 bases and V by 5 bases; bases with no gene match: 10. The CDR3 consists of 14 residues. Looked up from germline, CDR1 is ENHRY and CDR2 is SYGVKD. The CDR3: CAISPMDRDGGYTF. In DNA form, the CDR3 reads TGTGCCATCAGTCCGATGGACAGGGACGGGGGCTACACCTTC.

The CDR3 loop reads CASSPAQGNEQYF. Written as DNA, the CDR3 is TGTGCCAGCTCACCCGCGCAGGGGAACGAGCAGTACTTC. The V call is TRBV18, the J call TRBJ2-7; D is possibly TRBD1 (6 bases). CDR3 length: 13 amino acids. Germline CDR1 reads KGHSH; CDR2 reads LQKENI. Trimming pared 3 bases from V and 5 bases from J, leaving 11 bases between. The full variable domain, completed using reference TRBV18 and TRBJ2-7, is NAGVMQNPRHLVRRRGQEARLRCSPMKGHSHVYWYRQLPEEGLKFMVYLQKENIIDESGMPKERFSAEFPKEGPSILRIQQVVRGDSAAYFCASSPAQGNEQYFGPGTRLTVT.